This note documents a single T cell receptor (beta chain) sequence. Its cognate antigen is unknown. Preparation of TRB cDNA libraries relied on 5' RACE carrying UMI labels. Following a re-call of the 5' RACE reads, TCRdb has one entry per CDR3 protein and lacks DNA. This table holds 110,000 or so distinct CDR3 sequences. Germline V lookup: CDR1 SQVTM, CDR2 ANQGSEA. This CDR3 spans 13 amino acids. The entry originates in a study of CXCR3-negative and CXCR3-positive naive CD8 T cells. About the study: TRB reads totalled about 140 million, about 1.5 +/- 0.3 million per library. Overall study results and limits: CXCR3-positive naive cells carried more hydrophobic TRB CDR3s than CXCR3-negative ones.

The CD45RO-CCR7+CD27+CD95- phenotype denoted naive CD8+ T cells. The chain links TRBV29-1 to TRBJ1-1; TCRdb's D call of TRBD1 is untestable without DNA. The receptor comes from a human donor in good health. Some clones in this sample may be carry-over from other donors' samples. The sample consisted of naive CXCR3+ CD8+ T cells from blood. Subset described: CD45RO-CCR7+CD27+CD95- naive CD8+ T cells expressing CXCR3 (TNR3+). CDR3 sequence reads: CSAEQGWNTEAFF.